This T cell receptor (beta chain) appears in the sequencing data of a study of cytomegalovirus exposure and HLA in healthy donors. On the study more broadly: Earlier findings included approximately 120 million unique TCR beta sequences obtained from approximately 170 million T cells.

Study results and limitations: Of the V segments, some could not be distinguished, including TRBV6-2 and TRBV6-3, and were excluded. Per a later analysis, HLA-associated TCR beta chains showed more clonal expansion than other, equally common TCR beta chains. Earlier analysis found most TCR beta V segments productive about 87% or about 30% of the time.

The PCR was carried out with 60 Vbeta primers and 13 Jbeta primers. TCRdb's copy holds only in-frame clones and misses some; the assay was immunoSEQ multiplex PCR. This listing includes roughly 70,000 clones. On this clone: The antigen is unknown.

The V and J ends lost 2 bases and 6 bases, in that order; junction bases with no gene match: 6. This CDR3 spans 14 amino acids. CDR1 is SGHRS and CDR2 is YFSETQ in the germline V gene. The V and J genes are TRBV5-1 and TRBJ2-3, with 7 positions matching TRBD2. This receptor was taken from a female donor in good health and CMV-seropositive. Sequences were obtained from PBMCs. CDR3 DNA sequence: TGCGCCAGCAGCTTAGGGGCGGGGGAGGATACGCAGTATTTT. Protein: CASSLGAGEDTQYF.